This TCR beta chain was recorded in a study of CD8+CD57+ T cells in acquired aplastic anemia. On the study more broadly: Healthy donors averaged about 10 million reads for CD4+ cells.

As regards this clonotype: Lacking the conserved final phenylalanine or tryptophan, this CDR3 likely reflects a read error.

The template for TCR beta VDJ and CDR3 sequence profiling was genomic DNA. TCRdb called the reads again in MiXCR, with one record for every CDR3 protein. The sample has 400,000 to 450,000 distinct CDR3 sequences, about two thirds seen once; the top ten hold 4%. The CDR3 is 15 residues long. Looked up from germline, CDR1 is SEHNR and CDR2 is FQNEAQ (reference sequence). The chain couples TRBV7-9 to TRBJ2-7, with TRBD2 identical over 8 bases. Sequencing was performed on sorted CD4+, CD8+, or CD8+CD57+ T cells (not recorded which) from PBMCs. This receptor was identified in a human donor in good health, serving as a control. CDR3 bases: TGTGCCAGCAGCGTGGGCGCGGGGGGTGCCTACAAGCAGTACCTC. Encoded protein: CASSVGAGGAYKQYL.